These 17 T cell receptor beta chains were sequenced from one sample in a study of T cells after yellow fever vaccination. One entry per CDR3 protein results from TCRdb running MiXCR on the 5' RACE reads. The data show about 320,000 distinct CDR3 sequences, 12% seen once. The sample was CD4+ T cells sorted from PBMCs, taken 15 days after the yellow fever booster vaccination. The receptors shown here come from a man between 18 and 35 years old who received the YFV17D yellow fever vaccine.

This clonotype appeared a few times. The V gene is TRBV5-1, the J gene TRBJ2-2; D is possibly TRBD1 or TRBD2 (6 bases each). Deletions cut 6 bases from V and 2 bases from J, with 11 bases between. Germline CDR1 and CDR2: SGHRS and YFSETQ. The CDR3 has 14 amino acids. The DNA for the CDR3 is TGCGCCAGCACGAGGGGGACTAACACCGGGGAGCTGTTTTTT. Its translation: CASTRGTNTGELFF.

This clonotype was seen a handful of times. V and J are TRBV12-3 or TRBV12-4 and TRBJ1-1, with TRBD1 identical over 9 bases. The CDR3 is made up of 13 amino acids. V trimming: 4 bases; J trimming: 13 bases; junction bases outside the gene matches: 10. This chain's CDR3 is CASSSTGGTLNFF. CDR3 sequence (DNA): TGTGCCAGCAGTTCGACAGGGGGAACACTGAATTTCTTT.

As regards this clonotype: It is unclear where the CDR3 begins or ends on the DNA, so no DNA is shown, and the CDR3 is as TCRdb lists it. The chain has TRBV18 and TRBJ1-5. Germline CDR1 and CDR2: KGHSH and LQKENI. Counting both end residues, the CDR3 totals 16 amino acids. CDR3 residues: CASSPPSVQRDQPQHF.

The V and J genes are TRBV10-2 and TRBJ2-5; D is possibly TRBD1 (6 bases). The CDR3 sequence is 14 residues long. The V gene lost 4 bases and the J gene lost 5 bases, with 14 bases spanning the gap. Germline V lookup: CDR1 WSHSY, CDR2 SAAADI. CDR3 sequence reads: CASSGPQGLETQYF. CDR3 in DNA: TGCGCCAGCAGTGGTCCTCAGGGGTTGGAGACCCAGTACTTC.

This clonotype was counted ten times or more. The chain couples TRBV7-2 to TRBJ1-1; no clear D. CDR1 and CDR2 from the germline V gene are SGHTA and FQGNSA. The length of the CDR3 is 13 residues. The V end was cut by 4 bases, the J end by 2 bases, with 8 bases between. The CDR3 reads CASSSDPNTEAFF. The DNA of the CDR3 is TGTGCCAGCAGCTCCGACCCTAACACTGAAGCTTTCTTT.

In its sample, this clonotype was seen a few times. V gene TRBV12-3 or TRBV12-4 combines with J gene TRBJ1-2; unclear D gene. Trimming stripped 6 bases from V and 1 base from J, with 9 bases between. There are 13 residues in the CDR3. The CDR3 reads CASSLRSNYGYTF. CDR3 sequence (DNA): TGTGCCAGCAGCCTAAGAAGTAACTATGGCTACACCTTC.

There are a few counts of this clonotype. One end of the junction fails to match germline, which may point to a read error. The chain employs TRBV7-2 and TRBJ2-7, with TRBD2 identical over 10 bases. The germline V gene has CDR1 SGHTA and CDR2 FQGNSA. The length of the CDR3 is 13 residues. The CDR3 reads CASSIAGGHEQYF. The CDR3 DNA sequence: TGTGCCAGCAGCATAGCGGGGGGCCACGAGCAGTACTTC.

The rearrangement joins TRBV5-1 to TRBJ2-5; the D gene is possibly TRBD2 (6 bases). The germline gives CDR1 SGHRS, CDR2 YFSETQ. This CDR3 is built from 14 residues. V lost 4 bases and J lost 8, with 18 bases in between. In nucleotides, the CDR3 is TGCGCCAGCAGCGTACGGACCTCGGGGGACACCCAGTACTTC. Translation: CASSVRTSGDTQYF.

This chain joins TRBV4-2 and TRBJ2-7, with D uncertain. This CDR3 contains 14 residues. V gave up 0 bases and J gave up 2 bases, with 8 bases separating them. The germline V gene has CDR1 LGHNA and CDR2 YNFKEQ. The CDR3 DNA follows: TGTGCCAGCAGCCAAGATCCAGGTACCTACGAGCAGTACGTC. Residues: CASSQDPGTYEQYV.

The CDR3 DNA sequence: TGCGCCAGCAGCCAGCACTACAATCAGCCCCAGCATTTT. Residues: CASSQHYNQPQHF. The chain combines TRBV4-3 with TRBJ1-5; D uncertain. The V end was cut by 3 bases, the J end by 3 bases, with 6 bases between. Germline CDR1 is LGHNA and CDR2 is YSLEER. The CDR3 totals 13 residues.

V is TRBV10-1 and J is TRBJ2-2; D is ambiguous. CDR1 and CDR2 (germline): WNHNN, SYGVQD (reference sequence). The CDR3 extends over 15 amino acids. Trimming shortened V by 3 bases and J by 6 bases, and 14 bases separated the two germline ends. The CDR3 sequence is CASSDSLGSAGELFF. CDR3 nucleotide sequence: TGCGCCAGCAGTGATTCGTTGGGGTCGGCCGGGGAGCTGTTTTTT.

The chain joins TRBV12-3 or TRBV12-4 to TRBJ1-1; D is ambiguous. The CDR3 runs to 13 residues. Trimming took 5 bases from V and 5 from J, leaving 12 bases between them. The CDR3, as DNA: TGTGCCAGCAGTACGAATCAGGAGACTGAAGCTTTCTTT. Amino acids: CASSTNQETEAFF.

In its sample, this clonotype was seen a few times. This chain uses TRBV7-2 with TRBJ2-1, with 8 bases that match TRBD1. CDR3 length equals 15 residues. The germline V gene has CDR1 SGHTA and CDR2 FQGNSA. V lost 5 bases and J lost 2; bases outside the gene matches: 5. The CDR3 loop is CASSRTGNTYNEQFF. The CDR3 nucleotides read TGTGCCAGCAGCAGGACAGGGAATACCTACAATGAGCAGTTCTTC.

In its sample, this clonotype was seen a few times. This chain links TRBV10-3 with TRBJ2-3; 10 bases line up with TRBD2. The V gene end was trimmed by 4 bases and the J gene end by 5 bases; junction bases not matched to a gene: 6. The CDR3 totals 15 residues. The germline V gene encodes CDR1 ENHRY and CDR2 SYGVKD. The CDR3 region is CAISAQRGGEDTQYF. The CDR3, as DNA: TGTGCCATCAGTGCTCAGCGGGGGGGCGAAGATACGCAGTATTTT.

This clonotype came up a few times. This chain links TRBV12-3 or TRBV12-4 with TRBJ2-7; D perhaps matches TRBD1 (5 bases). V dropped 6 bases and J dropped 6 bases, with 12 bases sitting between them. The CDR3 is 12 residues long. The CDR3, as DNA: TGTGCCAGCAGATCCACAGGTGGCGAGCAGTACTTC. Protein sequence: CASRSTGGEQYF.

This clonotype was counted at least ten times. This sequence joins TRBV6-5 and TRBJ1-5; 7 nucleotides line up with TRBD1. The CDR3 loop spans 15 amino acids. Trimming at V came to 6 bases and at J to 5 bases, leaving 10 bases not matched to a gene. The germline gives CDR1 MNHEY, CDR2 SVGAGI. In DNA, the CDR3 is TGTGCCAGCAGCTACGACAGGGAAGGGGATCAGCCCCAGCATTTT. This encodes CASSYDREGDQPQHF.

The CDR3 nucleotides are TGTGCCAGCAGCCTAGGCCCTCAGAGTAATCAGCCCCAGCATTTT. This translates into CASSLGPQSNQPQHF. The chain links TRBV4-2 to TRBJ1-5; D not certain. V was clipped by 4 bases and J by 4 bases, with 14 bases between them. CDR1 is LGHNA and CDR2 is YNFKEQ in the germline V gene. The CDR3 runs 15 residues.